Here is one T cell receptor beta chain with its context. Its antigen is unknown. TCRdb keeps only in-frame clones here, not all; method: immunoSEQ multiplex PCR. This sample carries some 91,000 clones, roughly nine tenths of them seen once, and the ten largest clones take roughly 13%. The data originate from a study of T cell responses to AZD1222 COVID-19 vaccine. This CDR3 spans 13 amino acids. The V end was cut by 3 bases, the J end by 1 base, with 4 bases between. CDR1 LNHNV and CDR2 YYDKDF come from the germline V gene (reference sequence). Study-wide findings and caveats: The study identified only five to seven AZD1222 recipients as seropositive at baseline. Nearly half of unique spike-specific TCRs reportedly avoided B.1.351 and B.1.1.7 mutated regions. The span of vaccine-associated CD4 TCRs extended across spike, with dominance at 160-218 and 743-854.

V usage is TRBV15 and J usage is TRBJ1-5; D is uncertain. Sequencing used peripheral blood, obtained on day 0 of AZD1222 vaccination. The TCR was taken from an adult in good health. The CDR3 protein is CATSSDSNQPQHF. CDR3 bases: TGTGCCACCAGCAGCGACAGCAATCAGCCCCAGCATTTT.